This T cell receptor (beta chain) was captured by sequencing in a study of long-term antiretroviral therapy in people with HIV. The germline V and J ends were trimmed by 2 bases and 6 bases, with 13 bases remaining between them. The germline V gene has CDR1 MDHEN and CDR2 SYDVKM. This CDR3 comprises 15 residues. This clone was seen a single time. The assay, immunoSEQ v3.0, was run at survey level. Some clones are missing from TCRdb's copy, which holds only in-frame ones; the method was immunoSEQ multiplex PCR. The table includes approximately 24,000 clones, 84% detected once. Material: unsorted PBMCs, obtained 5.9 years after starting antiretroviral therapy. This TCR was recovered from a man younger than 40 with HIV. The V call is TRBV28, the J call TRBJ2-2, with D possibly being TRBD2 (6 bases). This CDR3 reads CASSLRGISAGELFF. Here the CDR3 DNA reads TGTGCCAGCAGTTTACGGGGGATATCGGCCGGGGAGCTGTTTTTT. The full variable domain, rest sourced from reference TRBV28 and TRBJ2-2, is DVKVTQSSRYLVKRTGEKVFLECVQDMDHENMFWYRQDPGLGLRLIYFSYDVKMKEKGDIPEGYSVSREKKERFSLILESASTNQTSMYLCASSLRGISAGELFFGEGSRLTVL.